Below, 10 T cell receptor beta chains from the same sample are listed, as sequenced in a study of brain T cells in children with intractable seizures. Only in-frame clones appear in the TCRdb table, and some are missing; sequencing was by immunoSEQ multiplex PCR. Among 80,000 or so clones listed, approximately 89% were seen once. Sequencing used peripheral blood, obtained at surgery. The receptors were sampled from a girl aged 2 to 10 with Rasmussen encephalitis and intractable seizures.

The V call is TRBV5-4, the J call TRBJ2-7; 7 nucleotides agree with TRBD1. V gave up 3 bases and J gave up 0 bases; unmatched junction bases: 6. Per germline, CDR1 SGHNT and CDR2 YYREEE (reference sequence). The CDR3 consists of 15 residues. CDR3 nucleotides: TGTGCCAGCAGCTCAGGAAGGACAGGCTCCTACGAGCAGTACTTC. The encoded protein is CASSSGRTGSYEQYF.

The rearrangement uses TRBV19 and TRBJ2-3; 7 bases align to TRBD1. V was pared by 8 bases and J by 0 bases, with 5 bases of the junction left unmatched. CDR3 length: 14 amino acids. The germline V gene has CDR1 LNHDA and CDR2 SQIVND (reference sequence). The CDR3 loop reads CASVGQYSTDTQYF. As DNA, the CDR3 is TGTGCCAGTGTGGGACAGTACAGCACAGATACGCAGTATTTT.

V is TRBV12-5 and J is TRBJ1-2, with D hard to call. The V end was cut by 3 bases, the J end by 2 bases, with 16 bases between. The length of the CDR3 is 16 residues. In germline, CDR1 is LGHNT, CDR2 FRNRAP. CDR3 coding DNA: TGTGCTAGTGGTTTCCCGCCCGAGACAAGAAACTATGGCTACACCTTC. Amino acid sequence: CASGFPPETRNYGYTF.

The V call is TRBV24-1, the J call TRBJ2-1, with 9 bases that match TRBD2. The CDR3 length is 16 residues. V shed 4 bases and J 10 bases; nucleotides not matched to a gene: 13. Germline CDR1 KGHDR, CDR2 SFDVKD. CDR3 DNA sequence: TGTGCCACCAGTGACGGCAGCGGGAGGAACTATTGGGAGCAGTTCTTC. Protein product: CATSDGSGRNYWEQFF.

The genes are TRBV19 and TRBJ2-1, with 9 bases lining up with TRBD1. From germline, CDR1 is LNHDA and CDR2 SQIVND (reference sequence). J gave up 8 bases and V 5 bases, and 10 bases lay outside the gene matches. This CDR3 has 15 residues. For the CDR3, the DNA is TGTGCCAGTAGTCACACAGGGACAGGGTCCCATGAGCAGTTCTTC. Amino acids: CASSHTGTGSHEQFF.

This clone was recorded only once. The chain recombines TRBV29-1 with TRBJ1-1; no clear D. Germline assignment: CDR1 SQVTM and CDR2 ANQGSEA. The ends were cut back, 5 bases at V and 5 bases at J, with 12 bases in the middle. This CDR3 contains 12 residues. The CDR3 is CSVLRDGTEAFF. The CDR3 DNA reads as TGCAGCGTTCTACGCGATGGGACTGAAGCTTTCTTT. Full variable domain (remainder filled in from reference TRBV29-1 and TRBJ1-1): SAVISQKPSRDICQRGTSLTIQCQVDSQVTMMFWYRQQPGQSLTLIATANQGSEATYESGFVIDKFPISRPNLTFSTLTVSNMSPEDSSIYLCSVLRDGTEAFFGQGTRLTVV.

The J gene is TRBJ1-2, the V gene TRBV24-1, with 7 positions matching TRBD1. Germline V gene lookup returns CDR1 KGHDR and CDR2 SFDVKD. Trimming cost V 4 bases and J 6 bases; bases outside gene matches: 4. The CDR3 contains 13 residues. The CDR3: CATSERTGDGYTF. The CDR3 bases are TGTGCCACCAGTGAACGAACAGGGGATGGCTACACCTTC.

This sequence joins TRBV12-3 or TRBV12-4 and TRBJ1-1; TRBD1 might be the D (5 bases). The CDR3 runs 10 residues. V was shortened by 8 bases and J by 10 bases, with 11 bases between the two germline ends. CDR3 in DNA: TGTGCCAGCTGGGGGATGGTAGCTTTCTTT. Translated: CASWGMVAFF.

This rearrangement joins TRBV3-1 (or the pseudogene TRBV3-2) to TRBJ2-3; the D gene is possibly TRBD2 (5 bases). The CDR3 runs 12 residues. The germline V and J ends were trimmed by 3 bases and 6 bases, with 7 bases remaining between them. Germline V gives CDR1 LGHDT, CDR2 YNNKEL (reference sequence). In nucleotides, the CDR3 is TGTGCCAGCAGCCATCGAGGGGATACGCAGTATTTT. Its translation is CASSHRGDTQYF.

V is TRBV11-3 and J is TRBJ1-1, with 8 positions matching TRBD1. Germline loops: CDR1 SGHNT, CDR2 YENEEA. This CDR3 spans 15 amino acids. V shed 2 bases and J 2 bases; nucleotides not matched to a gene: 4. The CDR3 DNA follows: TGTGCCAGCAGCTTAACAGGGGGTGTTAACACTGAAGCTTTCTTT. Its translation is CASSLTGGVNTEAFF.